Listed below are T cell receptor beta chains from one sample, sequenced in a study of blood T cell repertoires in COVID-19. Libraries were prepared by immunoSEQ multiplex PCR; TCRdb keeps only in-frame clonotypes and omits some of them. The profile covers around 240,000 clones, with approximately 90% appearing a single time and over 0.85% taken by the ten largest. The sequenced sample consisted of PBMCs or T cells enriched from blood (not recorded which). The receptors were gathered from a man aged 50-59 years who had been exposed to COVID-19. Each CDR3 is given with its conserved first and last residue. Fields, in order: D gene, J gene, CDR3 length, clone size, V gene, CDR3 DNA, CDR3 protein. The D gene is left open where the match is weak. Expanded clones get a size class; other rows say once, few or many, or leave the size out.

d_gene: TRBD1
j_gene: TRBJ1-5
len: 17
abundance: NA
v_gene: TRBV5-1
CDR3nt: TGCGCCAGCAGCCCCGGGACAGGGACTTATAGCAATCAGCCCCAGCATTTT
CDR3aa: CASSPGTGTYSNQPQHF

d_gene: NA
j_gene: TRBJ2-1
len: 15
abundance: NA
v_gene: TRBV7-3
CDR3nt: TGTGCCAGCAGCTTAACTAGCGGAGCCTACAATGAGCAGTTCTTC
CDR3aa: CASSLTSGAYNEQFF

d_gene: TRBD1
j_gene: TRBJ1-1
len: 14
abundance: NA
v_gene: TRBV6-1
CDR3nt: TGTGCCAGCAGGGAAGGGACAGGGGTCACTGAAGCTTTCTTT
CDR3aa: CASREGTGVTEAFF

d_gene: TRBD1
j_gene: TRBJ1-6
len: 15
abundance: NA
v_gene: TRBV5-1
CDR3nt: TGCGCCAGCAGCTTGATGGACAGGGGGCATTCACCCCTCCACTTT
CDR3aa: CASSLMDRGHSPLHF

d_gene: TRBD1
j_gene: TRBJ1-6
len: 14
abundance: NA
v_gene: TRBV6-5
CDR3nt: TGTGCCAGCAGTTTGACAGGGACTGATTCACCCCTCCACTTT
CDR3aa: CASSLTGTDSPLHF

d_gene: TRBD2
j_gene: TRBJ2-1
len: 14
abundance: NA
v_gene: TRBV7-9
CDR3nt: TGTGCCAGCAGCTTCGTTGGGGAGGGAAATGAGCAGTTCTTC
CDR3aa: CASSFVGEGNEQFF

d_gene: NA
j_gene: TRBJ2-7
len: 16
abundance: once
v_gene: TRBV3-1/TRBV3-2
CDR3nt: TGTGCCAGCAGCCAAGGCCCCCCAGGGGTGTCCTACGAGCAGTACTTC
CDR3aa: CASSQGPPGVSYEQYF

d_gene: NA
j_gene: TRBJ1-5
len: 12
abundance: NA
v_gene: TRBV19
CDR3nt: TGTGCCAGTAGGGGCACAAATCAGCCCCAGCATTTT
CDR3aa: CASRGTNQPQHF

d_gene: NA
j_gene: TRBJ1-3
len: 14
abundance: NA
v_gene: TRBV10-3
CDR3nt: TGTGCCATCAGTGCCGACAGTTTAGGAAACACCATATATTTT
CDR3aa: CAISADSLGNTIYF

d_gene: TRBD1
j_gene: TRBJ1-2
len: 16
abundance: NA
v_gene: TRBV5-6
CDR3nt: TGTGCCAGCAGTCAGACAGGGTTTTCTGCTAACTATGGCTACACCTTC
CDR3aa: CASSQTGFSANYGYTF

d_gene: NA
j_gene: TRBJ1-1
len: 15
abundance: NA
v_gene: TRBV5-1
CDR3nt: TGCGCCAGCAGCTTGCCTTCTAGCGCGAACACTGAAGCTTTCTTT
CDR3aa: CASSLPSSANTEAFF

d_gene: TRBD2
j_gene: TRBJ2-2
len: 19
abundance: NA
v_gene: TRBV27
CDR3nt: TGTGCCAGCAGTCGTCTTGGACTAGCGGGGGGGCCTAGTACCGGGGAGCTGTTTTTT
CDR3aa: CASSRLGLAGGPSTGELFF

d_gene: NA
j_gene: TRBJ1-5
len: 14
abundance: NA
v_gene: TRBV2
CDR3nt: TGTGCCAGCAGTGACAGAAATAGCAATCAGCCCCAGCATTTT
CDR3aa: CASSDRNSNQPQHF

d_gene: NA
j_gene: TRBJ2-3
len: 14
abundance: NA
v_gene: TRBV24-1
CDR3nt: TGTGCCACCAGTGAAAGCGGTCGCACAGATACGCAGTATTTT
CDR3aa: CATSESGRTDTQYF

d_gene: TRBD1
j_gene: TRBJ2-1
len: 15
abundance: NA
v_gene: TRBV19
CDR3nt: TGTGCCAGTAGTCCCTTTCGGACAGGAGGCAATGAGCAGTTCTTC
CDR3aa: CASSPFRTGGNEQFF

d_gene: TRBD2
j_gene: TRBJ2-1
len: 17
abundance: NA
v_gene: TRBV5-4
CDR3nt: TGTGCCAGCAGCCTAACTAGCGGGTTAAGCTCCTACAATGAGCAGTTCTTC
CDR3aa: CASSLTSGLSSYNEQFF

d_gene: TRBD1
j_gene: TRBJ1-2
len: 16
abundance: NA
v_gene: TRBV3-1/TRBV3-2
CDR3nt: TGTGCCAGCAGCTGGGGGACAGGGGGTTCGAACTATGGCTACACCTTC
CDR3aa: CASSWGTGGSNYGYTF

d_gene: NA
j_gene: TRBJ2-1
len: 15
abundance: once
v_gene: TRBV6-1
CDR3nt: TGTGCCAGCAGTGAAGTTGGGGTTAGGAGGGGTGAGCAGTTCTTC
CDR3aa: CASSEVGVRRGEQFF

d_gene: NA
j_gene: TRBJ1-2
len: 13
abundance: NA
v_gene: TRBV7-2
CDR3nt: TGTGCCAGCAGCTCCGACAGAACCAATGGCTACACCTTC
CDR3aa: CASSSDRTNGYTF

d_gene: TRBD1
j_gene: TRBJ2-1
len: 16
abundance: NA
v_gene: TRBV19
CDR3nt: TGTGCCAGTAGTGGACAGGGAACCCCAACCTACAATGAGCAGTTCTTC
CDR3aa: CASSGQGTPTYNEQFF

d_gene: TRBD2
j_gene: TRBJ2-2
len: 16
abundance: NA
v_gene: TRBV27
CDR3nt: TGTGCCAGCACTCCTTGGGCTAGCGGGAGGACCGGGGAGCTGTTTTTT
CDR3aa: CASTPWASGRTGELFF

d_gene: NA
j_gene: TRBJ2-1
len: 13
abundance: NA
v_gene: TRBV24-1
CDR3nt: TGTGCCACCAGTGATTTGTGGGCTACTGAGCAGTTCTTC
CDR3aa: CATSDLWATEQFF

d_gene: TRBD1
j_gene: TRBJ2-7
len: 15
abundance: NA
v_gene: TRBV5-1
CDR3nt: TGCGCCAGCAGCTTCCGGACAGGGAGCTCCTACGAGCAGTACTTC
CDR3aa: CASSFRTGSSYEQYF

d_gene: NA
j_gene: TRBJ1-4
len: 17
abundance: NA
v_gene: TRBV5-1
CDR3nt: TGCGCCAGCAGCTTGGTTTGGGGCGGGGTGGTAGAAGAAAAACTGTTTTTT
CDR3aa: CASSLVWGGVVEEKLFF

d_gene: NA
j_gene: TRBJ2-1
len: 16
abundance: NA
v_gene: TRBV11-3
CDR3nt: TGTGCCAGCAGCAAGCGCAGGGCGTGGGGGGACAATGAGCAGTTCTTC
CDR3aa: CASSKRRAWGDNEQFF

d_gene: NA
j_gene: TRBJ2-2
len: 14
abundance: NA
v_gene: TRBV27
CDR3nt: TGTGCCAGCAGCCGACCGAGGGTCACCGGGGAGCTGTTTTTT
CDR3aa: CASSRPRVTGELFF

d_gene: NA
j_gene: TRBJ1-1
len: 18
abundance: NA
v_gene: TRBV18
CDR3nt: TGTGCCAGCTCCCCCCTTGTTCCCCCCGGGGGGCTGGATACTGAAGCTTTCTTT
CDR3aa: CASSPLVPPGGLDTEAFF

d_gene: NA
j_gene: TRBJ1-2
len: 15
abundance: NA
v_gene: TRBV7-9
CDR3nt: TGTGCCAGCAGCTTGTACAGCCTGCACCTTTATGGCTACACCTTC
CDR3aa: CASSLYSLHLYGYTF

d_gene: NA
j_gene: TRBJ1-6
len: 12
abundance: NA
v_gene: TRBV19
CDR3nt: TGTGCCAGCGGACAGTATAATTCACCCCTCCACTTT
CDR3aa: CASGQYNSPLHF

d_gene: TRBD1
j_gene: TRBJ1-1
len: 14
abundance: once
v_gene: TRBV29-1
CDR3nt: TGCAGCGGGACCCGGGACAGGGGGAACACTGAAGCTTTCTTT
CDR3aa: CSGTRDRGNTEAFF

d_gene: TRBD1
j_gene: TRBJ1-2
len: 14
abundance: NA
v_gene: TRBV7-2
CDR3nt: TGTGCCAGCAGCTTGACAGGGCTTAACTATGGCTACACCTTC
CDR3aa: CASSLTGLNYGYTF